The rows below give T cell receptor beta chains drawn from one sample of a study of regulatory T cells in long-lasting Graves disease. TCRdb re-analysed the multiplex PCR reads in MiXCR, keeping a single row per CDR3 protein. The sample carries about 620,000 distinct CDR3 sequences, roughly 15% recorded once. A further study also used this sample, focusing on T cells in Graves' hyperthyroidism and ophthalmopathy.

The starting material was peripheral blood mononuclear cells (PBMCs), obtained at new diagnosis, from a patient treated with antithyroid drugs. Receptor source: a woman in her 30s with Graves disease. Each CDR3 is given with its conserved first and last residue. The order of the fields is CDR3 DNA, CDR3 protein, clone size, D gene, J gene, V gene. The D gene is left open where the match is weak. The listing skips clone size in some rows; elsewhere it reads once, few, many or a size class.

CDR3 DNA: TGTGCCACCCACAGGGGTGGCACTGAAGCTTTCTTT; CDR3 protein: CATHRGGTEAFF; clone size: NA; D gene: TRBD1; J gene: TRBJ1-1; V gene: TRBV6-1
CDR3 DNA: TGTGCCAGCAAGTGGGGCGTATTCACAGATACGCAGTATTTT; CDR3 protein: CASKWGVFTDTQYF; clone size: many; D gene: NA; J gene: TRBJ2-3; V gene: TRBV27
CDR3 DNA: TGTGCCTGGAGCGGATCGGTCGGAAACACCATATATTTT; CDR3 protein: CAWSGSVGNTIYF; clone size: once; D gene: NA; J gene: TRBJ1-3; V gene: TRBV30
CDR3 DNA: TGCGCCAGCAGCTTGAGACTAGCGGGAGACACCGGGGAGCTGTTTTTT; CDR3 protein: CASSLRLAGDTGELFF; clone size: NA; D gene: TRBD2; J gene: TRBJ2-2; V gene: TRBV5-1
CDR3 DNA: TGTGCCAGCAGTTTACTCCGGGACCCGACCAGCTTC; CDR3 protein: CASSLLRDPTSF; clone size: few; D gene: NA; J gene: TRBJ2-7; V gene: TRBV28
CDR3 DNA: TGTGCCAGCAGGCCCGGACTAGCGGGAAAAAATGAGCAGTTCTTC; CDR3 protein: CASRPGLAGKNEQFF; clone size: many; D gene: TRBD2; J gene: TRBJ2-1; V gene: TRBV28
CDR3 DNA: TGCAGTGCTAATAGAGAGGGGACACGCACTAACTATGGCTACACCTTC; CDR3 protein: CSANREGTRTNYGYTF; clone size: NA; D gene: NA; J gene: TRBJ1-2; V gene: TRBV20-1
CDR3 DNA: TGTGCCAGCAGTGGTCCAGGTTCGAGACCCCAGCATTTT; CDR3 protein: CASSGPGSRPQHF; clone size: many; D gene: NA; J gene: TRBJ1-5; V gene: TRBV6-1
CDR3 DNA: TGTGCTAGTGGTGGAGCTCTGCGGAGGGCTGAAGCTTTCTTT; CDR3 protein: CASGGALRRAEAFF; clone size: many; D gene: NA; J gene: TRBJ1-1; V gene: TRBV12-5
CDR3 DNA: TGTGCCAGCAGCGGAGGGGGACGGATGAACACTGAAGCTTTCTTT; CDR3 protein: CASSGGGRMNTEAFF; clone size: NA; D gene: NA; J gene: TRBJ1-1; V gene: TRBV9
CDR3 DNA: TGTGCCAGCACGAGGTTAGGGGGTGATCAGCCCCAGCATTTT; CDR3 protein: CASTRLGGDQPQHF; clone size: few; D gene: NA; J gene: TRBJ1-5; V gene: TRBV6-1
CDR3 DNA: TGTGCCAGCAGCCAAGAGACACCCAGAAGCACAGATACGCAGTATTTT; CDR3 protein: CASSQETPRSTDTQYF; clone size: many; D gene: NA; J gene: TRBJ2-3; V gene: TRBV14
CDR3 DNA: TGTGCCAGCAGCGCGACAGAAACAGATACGCAGTATTTT; CDR3 protein: CASSATETDTQYF; clone size: NA; D gene: NA; J gene: TRBJ2-3; V gene: TRBV6-4
CDR3 DNA: TGTGCCACCAGCAGAGATATCGGGGGTATTGGCGGGGAGCTGTTTTTT; CDR3 protein: CATSRDIGGIGGELFF; clone size: few; D gene: NA; J gene: TRBJ2-2; V gene: TRBV15
CDR3 DNA: TGTGCCAGCAGTAGGACAGGGGAGAATTTGAACACTGAAGCTTTCTTT; CDR3 protein: CASSRTGENLNTEAFF; clone size: NA; D gene: TRBD1; J gene: TRBJ1-1; V gene: TRBV2
CDR3 DNA: TGCAGTGCTCCGGGCACGAGTAGCACAGATACGCAGTATTTT; CDR3 protein: CSAPGTSSTDTQYF; clone size: many; D gene: NA; J gene: TRBJ2-3; V gene: TRBV20-1
CDR3 DNA: TGTGCCAGCAGTTTCGACCCAGGGGGGAACACTGAAGCTTTCTTT; CDR3 protein: CASSFDPGGNTEAFF; clone size: few; D gene: TRBD1; J gene: TRBJ1-1; V gene: TRBV27
CDR3 DNA: TGTGCCTGGAGTGCTAAAAGGAAGGACTGGGGTCCAGATACGCAGTATTTT; CDR3 protein: CAWSAKRKDWGPDTQYF; clone size: NA; D gene: NA; J gene: TRBJ2-3; V gene: TRBV30
CDR3 DNA: TGTGCCACCAGCAGAGCAGGACCGCTCACAGATACGCAGTATTTT; CDR3 protein: CATSRAGPLTDTQYF; clone size: few; D gene: NA; J gene: TRBJ2-3; V gene: TRBV15
CDR3 DNA: TGTGCCAGCAGTAGACCCGGGACCCTCTACGAGCAGTACTTC; CDR3 protein: CASSRPGTLYEQYF; clone size: NA; D gene: NA; J gene: TRBJ2-7; V gene: TRBV6-1
CDR3 DNA: TGTGCCAGCAGGTGGTGGGGGAGAGACACTGAAGCTTTCTTT; CDR3 protein: CASRWWGRDTEAFF; clone size: many; D gene: NA; J gene: TRBJ1-1; V gene: TRBV7-9
CDR3 DNA: TGTGCCAGCAGCCAGGACAGATTTGAGACCCAGTACTTC; CDR3 protein: CASSQDRFETQYF; clone size: few; D gene: NA; J gene: TRBJ2-5; V gene: TRBV7-9
CDR3 DNA: TGTGACAGCTCACCAATACAAACCAGCTACGAGCAGTACTTC; CDR3 protein: CDSSPIQTSYEQYF; clone size: NA; D gene: NA; J gene: TRBJ2-7; V gene: TRBV18
CDR3 DNA: TGTGCCAGCAGCTCGAGGGCTGGGAGGGATGGCTACACCTTC; CDR3 protein: CASSSRAGRDGYTF; clone size: many; D gene: NA; J gene: TRBJ1-2; V gene: TRBV7-2
CDR3 DNA: TGTGCCAGCAGCGGAGGGGTGCGGACTAGCGGCCAAGAGACCCAGTACTTC; CDR3 protein: CASSGGVRTSGQETQYF; clone size: many; D gene: TRBD2; J gene: TRBJ2-5; V gene: TRBV9
CDR3 DNA: TGTGCCAGCGTGCGGGAGCGGGAGGTTTCCTACGAGCAGTACTTC; CDR3 protein: CASVREREVSYEQYF; clone size: NA; D gene: TRBD2; J gene: TRBJ2-7; V gene: TRBV6-1
CDR3 DNA: TGTGCCAGCAGTAAAAAGGATATTACTGAAGCTTTCTTT; CDR3 protein: CASSKKDITEAFF; clone size: many; D gene: NA; J gene: TRBJ1-1; V gene: TRBV28
CDR3 DNA: TGTGCCAGTAGTATAGGCAGGGATGAGCAGTTCTTC; CDR3 protein: CASSIGRDEQFF; clone size: few; D gene: NA; J gene: TRBJ2-1; V gene: TRBV19
CDR3 DNA: TGTGCCAGCAGTTTGTCAGGGATTTTGCAGCCCCAGCATTTT; CDR3 protein: CASSLSGILQPQHF; clone size: NA; D gene: NA; J gene: TRBJ1-5; V gene: TRBV12-3/TRBV12-4
CDR3 DNA: TGTGCCAGCAGTGAAGCGCCGCCCCCAGAGCAGTTCTTC; CDR3 protein: CASSEAPPPEQFF; clone size: many; D gene: NA; J gene: TRBJ2-1; V gene: TRBV6-1
CDR3 DNA: TGTGCCAGCAGCTTACAGGGGGGGGCGACTGAAGCTTTCTTT; CDR3 protein: CASSLQGGATEAFF; clone size: many; D gene: TRBD1; J gene: TRBJ1-1; V gene: TRBV7-3
CDR3 DNA: TGTGCCAGCAGCCAAGGGATGGGACAGGGTGGTTACGAGCAGTACTTC; CDR3 protein: CASSQGMGQGGYEQYF; clone size: once; D gene: TRBD1; J gene: TRBJ2-7; V gene: TRBV3-1
CDR3 DNA: TGCAGTGCTTCCACAGGCCTACTCGAAAAACTGTTTTTT; CDR3 protein: CSASTGLLEKLFF; clone size: many; D gene: NA; J gene: TRBJ1-4; V gene: TRBV20-1
CDR3 DNA: TGTGCCTGGAGAGCATCCTGGGACATCGGCACCGGGGAGCTGTTTTTT; CDR3 protein: CAWRASWDIGTGELFF; clone size: few; D gene: NA; J gene: TRBJ2-2; V gene: TRBV30
CDR3 DNA: TGTGCCAGCAGTTATCTGGGGGGTCGAGGCAATGAGCAGTTCTTC; CDR3 protein: CASSYLGGRGNEQFF; clone size: few; D gene: NA; J gene: TRBJ2-1; V gene: TRBV27
CDR3 DNA: TGCAGTGCTCCGGACCTAAGCACTGAAGCTTTCTTT; CDR3 protein: CSAPDLSTEAFF; clone size: many; D gene: NA; J gene: TRBJ1-1; V gene: TRBV20-1
CDR3 DNA: TGTGCCACCAGCAGAGGGACTTTTGCGGGAGCCCCAGATACGCAGTATTTT; CDR3 protein: CATSRGTFAGAPDTQYF; clone size: many; D gene: TRBD2; J gene: TRBJ2-3; V gene: TRBV15
CDR3 DNA: TGTGCCAGCAGCTTGTATGGGATGGGTCTCTACTTC; CDR3 protein: CASSLYGMGLYF; clone size: many; D gene: NA; J gene: TRBJ2-7; V gene: TRBV7-9
CDR3 DNA: TGTGCCATCACCGGGACAGGGGGGTTCGAGCAGTACTTC; CDR3 protein: CAITGTGGFEQYF; clone size: few; D gene: TRBD1; J gene: TRBJ2-7; V gene: TRBV10-3
CDR3 DNA: TGTGCCAGCAGCAAAGGGACTTACACTGAAGCTTTCTTT; CDR3 protein: CASSKGTYTEAFF; clone size: many; D gene: NA; J gene: TRBJ1-1; V gene: TRBV11-1
CDR3 DNA: TGTGCCAGCACGGTCAGGAATGGAAACACCATATATTTT; CDR3 protein: CASTVRNGNTIYF; clone size: many; D gene: NA; J gene: TRBJ1-3; V gene: TRBV28